This T cell receptor (beta chain) was recovered during a study of T cell responses to AZD1222 COVID-19 vaccine. This clone was observed at least ten times. Its specificity is unknown. Overall study results and limits: It was only after the peak T cell response that any repertoires were sampled. Distributed over spike, vaccine-associated CD4 TCRs predominated at 160-218 and 743-854.

The table came from immunoSEQ multiplex PCR; TCRdb's copy has only in-frame clones and leaves some out. The data show about 99,000 clones, nearly 90% seen once. Germline loops: CDR1 MNHEY, CDR2 SMNVEV (reference sequence). CDR3 length equals 15 residues. Between the trimmed V and J ends, which lost 0 bases and 4 bases, there was a span of 12 bases. The genes are TRBV27 and TRBJ1-1; D is undetermined. The input for sequencing was peripheral blood, taken on day 0 of AZD1222 vaccination. The sequence was obtained from an adult in good health. The CDR3 protein is CASSLSFLGGTEAFF. CDR3 DNA: TGTGCCAGCAGTTTATCGTTCCTGGGAGGCACTGAAGCTTTCTTT.